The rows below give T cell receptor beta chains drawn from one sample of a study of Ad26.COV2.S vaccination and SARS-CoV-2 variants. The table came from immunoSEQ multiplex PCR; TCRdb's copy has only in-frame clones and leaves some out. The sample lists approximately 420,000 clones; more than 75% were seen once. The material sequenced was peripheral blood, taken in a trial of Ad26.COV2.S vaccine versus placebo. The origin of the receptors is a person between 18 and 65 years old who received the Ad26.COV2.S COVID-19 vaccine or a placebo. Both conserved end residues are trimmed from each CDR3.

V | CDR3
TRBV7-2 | ASSRGASGGNTYEQY
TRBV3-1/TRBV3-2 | ASSQGSLAGGTDTQY
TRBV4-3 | ASSQDQGGTSGGETQY
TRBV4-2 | ASSTGAEQY
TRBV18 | ASSPGRKNTEAF
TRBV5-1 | ASSLIQGEGYT
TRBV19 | ASSPRTGEAF
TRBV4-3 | ASSQQGAPSLGGELF
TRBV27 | ASRAGGNEQF
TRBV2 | ASSEFNSPLH
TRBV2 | ASSDRSDYEQY
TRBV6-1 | ASGLAGGLHNEQF
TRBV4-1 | ASSQGPMEDNSNQPQH
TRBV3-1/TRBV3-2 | ASSPWTTPDTQY
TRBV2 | ASSGTGSDTEAF
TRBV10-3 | AILGQGAYEQY
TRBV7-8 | ASRTTGGTGELF
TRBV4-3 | ASSQDRRTGAWGEQY
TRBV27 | ASSLYGQGLNEKLF
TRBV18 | ASSQDRGLNSPLH
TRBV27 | ASSSGQGAQPQH
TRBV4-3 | ASSQVPRGAPYNEQF
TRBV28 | ASSLLTVNQPQH
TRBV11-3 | ASSLGEERGLGPDTQY
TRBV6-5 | ASGGRVNTEAF
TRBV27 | ASTPLGRANQPQH
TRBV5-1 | ASSPQGGSSPLH
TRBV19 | ASSIDLGRDRVTQY
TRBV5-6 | ASSFFSGSSYNEQF
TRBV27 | ASRDGTANTEAF
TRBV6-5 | ASSYSRSGTGELF
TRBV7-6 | ASSLGGRSSGNTIY
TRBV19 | ASMSRVNTEAF
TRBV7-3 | ASSNMVTGEQY
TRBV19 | ASSFSNQPQH
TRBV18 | ASSPELLLRRNEQF
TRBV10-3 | AISDSGTGGRETQY
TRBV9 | ASSAGGTVATNEKLF
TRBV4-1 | ASSQVKGDEQY
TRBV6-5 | ASRGDPNTGELF
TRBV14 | ASSRSRGPRDIQY
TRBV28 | ASSFGGDYEKLF
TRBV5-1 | ASSELGRIYSTDTQY
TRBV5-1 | ASSLAGSGLSGNTIY
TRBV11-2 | ASTPPWGTEAF